Listed here are 19 T cell receptor beta chains from one sample, sequenced in a study of T cells after yellow fever vaccination. TCRdb analysed the 5' RACE reads with MiXCR anew, one entry per CDR3 protein. The data show around 600,000 distinct CDR3 sequences, approximately 13% seen once. The specimen was PBMCs, collected on the day of the yellow fever booster vaccination. The receptors were sampled from a man under 40 who received the YFV17D yellow fever vaccine.

This clonotype was found a few times. The chain recombines TRBV20-1 with TRBJ2-5; unclear D gene. V shed 2 bases and J shed 1 base, with 5 bases lying between them. This CDR3 has 12 amino acids. CDR1 is DFQATT and CDR2 is SNEGSKA in the germline V gene (reference sequence). The CDR3 coding sequence is TGCAGTGCTAGACGGACCCAAGAGACCCAGTACTTC. Translated, it gives CSARRTQETQYF.

In its sample, this clonotype was seen a few times. The chain joins TRBV9 to TRBJ2-3, with 7 bases identical to TRBD1. Germline V lookup: CDR1 SGDLS, CDR2 YYNGEE. The junction had 4 bases not matched to a gene; V was cut back by 0 bases and J by 0 bases. This CDR3 comprises 16 residues. CDR3 region: CASSVEGAQSTDTQYF. CDR3 coding DNA: TGTGCCAGCAGCGTAGAGGGGGCGCAAAGCACAGATACGCAGTATTTT.

This clonotype has more than one count but fewer than ten. V and J are TRBV3-1 and TRBJ2-7, with 7 positions matching TRBD2. This CDR3 contains 16 residues. In germline, CDR1 is LGHDT, CDR2 YNNKEL (reference sequence). The trim removed 0 bases at V and 2 bases at J, leaving 7 bases unmatched. CDR3 bases: TGTGCCAGCAGCCAAGATGGGTGGGAGGGAGCCTACGAGCAGTACTTC. Amino acids: CASSQDGWEGAYEQYF.

The chain joins TRBV29-1 to TRBJ2-7; D remains unclear. The CDR3 spans 11 residues. Germline loops: CDR1 SQVTM, CDR2 ANQGSEA. V lost 7 bases and J 7 bases, leaving 14 bases between the germline ends. Written as DNA, the CDR3 is TGCAGCGCCGGCAGAACGCAAGAGCAGTACTTC. This codes for CSAGRTQEQYF.

This clonotype has ten or more counts. V gene TRBV29-1 combines with J gene TRBJ2-4, with D perhaps TRBD1 or TRBD2 (5 bases each). The CDR3 contains 13 residues. Trimming took 4 bases from V and 6 from J, leaving 13 bases between them. CDR1 is SQVTM and CDR2 is ANQGSEA in the germline V gene. Here the CDR3 reads CSVVGYGGNIQYF. The CDR3, as DNA: TGCAGCGTTGTGGGCTATGGGGGAAACATTCAGTACTTC.

This clonotype was observed at least ten times. The V gene is TRBV29-1, the J gene TRBJ2-1; 12 bases align to TRBD2. Trimming took 6 bases from V and 7 from J; bases not matched to a gene: 7. Germline values: CDR1 SQVTM, CDR2 ANQGSEA. CDR3 length: 14 residues. The CDR3 spells CSVLRLAGDNEQFF. In DNA form, the CDR3 reads TGCAGCGTACTAAGACTAGCGGGAGATAATGAGCAGTTCTTC.

V gene TRBV5-1 combines with J gene TRBJ1-2; TRBD1 matches at 7 bases. Germline trimming cut 4 bases from V and 4 bases from J; bases unmatched to any gene: 4. Germline V CDR1 and CDR2: SGHRS, YFSETQ. The CDR3 has 13 amino acids. Written as DNA, the CDR3 is TGCGCCAGCAGCGCGGGACAGAGCTATGGCTACACCTTC. Its translation: CASSAGQSYGYTF.

This clonotype turned up a few times. This chain links TRBV27 with TRBJ2-1; 7 nucleotides line up with TRBD2. The CDR3 sequence is 14 residues long. The germline V gene encodes CDR1 MNHEY and CDR2 SMNVEV (reference sequence). V shed 6 bases, J shed 6 bases, and the junction held 8 bases outside the gene matches. The CDR3 DNA sequence: TGTGCCAGCAGAAGGACGGGAGGATTCAATGAGCAGTTCTTC. It yields the protein CASRRTGGFNEQFF.

CDR3 in amino acids: CASSYSGERTEAFF. Written as DNA, the CDR3 is TGTGCCAGCAGTTACTCGGGGGAGCGCACTGAAGCTTTCTTT. The chain is built from TRBV6-2 or TRBV6-3 and TRBJ1-1; D may be TRBD1 (5 bases). The germline CDR1 and CDR2 sequences are MNHEY and SVGEGT. V lost 0 bases to trimming and J lost 4 bases, with 9 bases between them. The CDR3 has 14 amino acids.

This rearrangement joins TRBV18 to TRBJ2-1; D may be TRBD1 (7 bases). Germline V gene lookup returns CDR1 KGHSH and CDR2 LQKENI. V dropped 3 bases and J dropped 4 bases, with 16 bases sitting between them. This CDR3 has 16 residues. CDR3 amino acids: CASSPPAGGRYNEQFF. CDR3 nucleotides: TGTGCCAGCTCACCCCCTGCAGGGGGGCGATACAATGAGCAGTTCTTC.

The V call is TRBV27, the J call TRBJ2-3; 12 nucleotides line up with TRBD2. Germline CDR1 MNHEY, CDR2 SMNVEV (reference sequence). V shed 7 bases, J shed 5 bases, and the junction held 7 bases outside the gene matches. The CDR3 extends over 15 amino acids. The CDR3 loop reads CASNRPGLAGDTQYF. The CDR3 region has the DNA TGTGCCAGCAATCGACCGGGACTAGCGGGAGATACGCAGTATTTT.

V is TRBV6-1 and J is TRBJ2-7, with D perhaps TRBD2 (6 bases). CDR1 and CDR2 (germline): MNHNS, SASEGT. The CDR3 loop spans 14 amino acids. V lost 6 bases and J lost 2, with 14 bases in between. DNA of the CDR3: TGTGCCAGCAGACTGGGGGGAAACGCCTACGAGCAGTACTTC. Protein product: CASRLGGNAYEQYF.

This clonotype occurred a few times. The V gene is TRBV7-9, the J gene TRBJ2-7; D may be TRBD2 (5 bases). V was clipped by 9 bases and J by 5 bases, with 14 bases between them. The CDR3 covers 12 residues. In germline, CDR1 is SEHNR, CDR2 FQNEAQ (reference sequence). Here the CDR3 reads CARREFGDEQYF. For the CDR3, the DNA is TGTGCCAGGAGGGAGTTCGGTGACGAGCAGTACTTC.

V usage is TRBV5-4 and J usage is TRBJ2-1, with D hard to call. CDR3 size: 13 residues. The germline gives CDR1 SGHNT, CDR2 YYREEE (reference sequence). The V end was cut by 4 bases, the J end by 9 bases, with 14 bases between. CDR3: CASSQNLAVEQFF. DNA of the CDR3: TGTGCCAGCAGCCAAAATTTAGCCGTTGAGCAGTTCTTC.

For this clonotype: Just one base apart from a much larger clone, this may be a read error. This sequence joins TRBV7-3 and TRBJ2-5; no firm D call. Germline lookup yields CDR1 SGHTA and CDR2 FQGTGA. The CDR3 totals 13 residues. Trimming removed 2 bases at V and 4 bases at J, with 8 bases between. CDR3 residues: CASSLVARETQYF. For the CDR3, the DNA is TGTGCCAGCAGCTTAGTAGCCCGAGAGACCCAGTACTTC. The entire variable domain, with the rest obtained from reference TRBV7-3 and TRBJ2-5, is as follows: GAGVSQTPSNKVTEKGKYVELRCDPISGHTALYWYRQSLGQGPEFLIYFQGTGAADDSGLPNDRFFAVRPEGSVSTLKIQRTERGDSAVYLCASSLVARETQYFGPGTRLLVL.

This clonotype was found a few times. This chain joins TRBV7-2 and TRBJ2-4; the D gene is possibly TRBD2 (7 bases). V gave up 2 bases and J gave up 8 bases, with 13 bases separating them. There are 14 residues in the CDR3. The V gene's germline CDR1 is SGHTA and CDR2 FQGNSA. CDR3 sequence reads: CASSLWGAGDIQYF. In DNA form, the CDR3 reads TGTGCCAGCAGCTTATGGGGGGCGGGGGACATTCAGTACTTC.

This chain connects TRBV11-2 to TRBJ1-1; D gene unclear. CDR1 and CDR2 (germline): SGHAT, FQNNGV. This CDR3 region has 12 residues. V lost 11 bases and J 1 base, leaving 11 bases between the germline ends. CDR3 DNA: TGTGCCTCCGGAGGTTGGAACACTGAAGCTTTCTTT. As protein: CASGGWNTEAFF.

The genes are TRBV20-1 and TRBJ2-3; TRBD2 matches at 14 bases. The germline V gene has CDR1 DFQATT and CDR2 SNEGSKA (reference sequence). The CDR3 has 15 residues. With 6 bases clipped from V and 3 bases from J, the junction kept 5 bases outside the gene matches. The CDR3 spells CSAEGTSGRTDTQYF. In DNA form, the CDR3 reads TGCAGTGCGGAAGGGACTAGCGGGAGAACAGATACGCAGTATTTT.

In its sample, this clonotype was seen once. The chain has TRBV6-5 and TRBJ2-7; 10 bases map to TRBD1. Trimming at V came to 2 bases and at J to 4 bases, leaving 5 bases not matched to a gene. The length of the CDR3 is 15 residues. Looked up from germline, CDR1 is MNHEY and CDR2 is SVGAGI. CDR3 nucleotide sequence: TGTGCCAGCAGTTACGCCGGACAGGGGGGATACGAGCAGTACTTC. As protein: CASSYAGQGGYEQYF.